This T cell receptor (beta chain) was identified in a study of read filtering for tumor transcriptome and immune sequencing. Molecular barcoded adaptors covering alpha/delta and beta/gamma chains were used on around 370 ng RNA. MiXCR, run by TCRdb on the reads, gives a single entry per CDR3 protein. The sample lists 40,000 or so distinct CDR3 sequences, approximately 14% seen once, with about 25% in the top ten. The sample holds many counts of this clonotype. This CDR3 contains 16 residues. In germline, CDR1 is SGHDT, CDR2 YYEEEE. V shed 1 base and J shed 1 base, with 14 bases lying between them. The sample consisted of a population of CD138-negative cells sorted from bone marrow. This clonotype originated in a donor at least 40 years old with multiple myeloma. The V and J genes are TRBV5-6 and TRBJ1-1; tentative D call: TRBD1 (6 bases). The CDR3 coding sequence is TGTGCCAGCAGCTTGACAGGGTTCGATGAGAACACTGAAGCTTTCTTT. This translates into CASSLTGFDENTEAFF.